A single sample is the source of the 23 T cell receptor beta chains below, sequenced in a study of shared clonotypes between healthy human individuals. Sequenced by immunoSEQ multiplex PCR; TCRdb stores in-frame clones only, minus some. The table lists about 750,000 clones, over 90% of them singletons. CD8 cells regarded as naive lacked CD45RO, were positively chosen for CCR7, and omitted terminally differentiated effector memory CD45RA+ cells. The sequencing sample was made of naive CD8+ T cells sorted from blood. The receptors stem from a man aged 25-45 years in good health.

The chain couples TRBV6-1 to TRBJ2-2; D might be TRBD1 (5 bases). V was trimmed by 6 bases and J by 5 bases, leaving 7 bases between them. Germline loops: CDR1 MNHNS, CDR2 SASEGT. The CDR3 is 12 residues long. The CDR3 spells CASRQGTGELFF. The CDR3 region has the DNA TGTGCCAGCAGGCAGGGAACCGGGGAGCTGTTTTTT.

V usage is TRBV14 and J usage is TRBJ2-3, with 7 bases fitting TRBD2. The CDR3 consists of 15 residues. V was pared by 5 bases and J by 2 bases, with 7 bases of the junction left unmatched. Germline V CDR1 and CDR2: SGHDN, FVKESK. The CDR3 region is CASSFLAGPTDTQYF. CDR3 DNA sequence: TGTGCCAGCAGCTTCTTAGCGGGCCCCACAGATACGCAGTATTTT.

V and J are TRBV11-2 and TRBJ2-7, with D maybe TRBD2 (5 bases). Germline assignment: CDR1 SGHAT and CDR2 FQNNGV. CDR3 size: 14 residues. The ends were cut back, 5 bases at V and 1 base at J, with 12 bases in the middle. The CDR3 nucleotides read TGTGCCAGCAGCCCTGGACTGGAATCCTACGAGCAGTACTTC. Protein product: CASSPGLESYEQYF.

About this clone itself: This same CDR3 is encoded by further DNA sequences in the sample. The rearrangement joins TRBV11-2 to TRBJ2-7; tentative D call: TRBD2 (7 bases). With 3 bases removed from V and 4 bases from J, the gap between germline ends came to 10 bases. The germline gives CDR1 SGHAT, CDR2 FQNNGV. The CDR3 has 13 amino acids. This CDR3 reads CASSLGGLYEQYF. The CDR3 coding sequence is TGTGCCAGCAGCTTGGGGGGGCTTTACGAGCAGTACTTC.

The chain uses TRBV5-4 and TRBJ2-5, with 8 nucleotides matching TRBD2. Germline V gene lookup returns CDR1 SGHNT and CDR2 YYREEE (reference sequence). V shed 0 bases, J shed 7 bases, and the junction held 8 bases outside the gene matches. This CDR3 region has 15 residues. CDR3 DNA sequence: TGTGCCAGCAGCTTGGAATCGGCGGGAGGCGGGACCCAGTACTTC. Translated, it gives CASSLESAGGGTQYF.

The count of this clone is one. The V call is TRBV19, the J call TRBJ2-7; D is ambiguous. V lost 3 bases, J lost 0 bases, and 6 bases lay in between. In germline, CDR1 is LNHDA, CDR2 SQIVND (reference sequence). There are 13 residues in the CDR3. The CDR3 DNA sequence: TGTGCCAGTAGTATGATCAACTCCTACGAGCAGTACTTC. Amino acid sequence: CASSMINSYEQYF. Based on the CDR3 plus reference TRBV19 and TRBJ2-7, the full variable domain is DGGITQSPKYLFRKEGQNVTLSCEQNLNHDAMYWYRQDPGQGLRLIYYSQIVNDFQKGDIAEGYSVSREKKESFPLTVTSAQKNPTAFYLCASSMINSYEQYFGPGTRLTVT.

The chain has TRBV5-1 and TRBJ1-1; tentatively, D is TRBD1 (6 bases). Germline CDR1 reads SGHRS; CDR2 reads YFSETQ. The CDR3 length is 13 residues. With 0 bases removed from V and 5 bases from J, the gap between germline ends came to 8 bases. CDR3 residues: CASSLAGTTEAFF. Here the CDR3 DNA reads TGCGCCAGCAGCTTGGCCGGGACAACTGAAGCTTTCTTT.

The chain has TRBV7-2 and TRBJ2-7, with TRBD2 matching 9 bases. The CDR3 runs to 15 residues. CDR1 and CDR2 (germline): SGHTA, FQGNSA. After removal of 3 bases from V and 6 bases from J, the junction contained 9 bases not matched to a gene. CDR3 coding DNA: TGTGCCAGCAGCTTGCAAGGCGGGAGGGCTGGCGAGCAGTACTTC. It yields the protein CASSLQGGRAGEQYF. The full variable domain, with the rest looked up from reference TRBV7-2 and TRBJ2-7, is GAGVSQSPSNKVTEKGKDVELRCDPISGHTALYWYRQSLGQGLEFLIYFQGNSAPDKSGLPSDRFSAERTGGSVSTLTIQRTQQEDSAVYLCASSLQGGRAGEQYFGPGTRLTVT.

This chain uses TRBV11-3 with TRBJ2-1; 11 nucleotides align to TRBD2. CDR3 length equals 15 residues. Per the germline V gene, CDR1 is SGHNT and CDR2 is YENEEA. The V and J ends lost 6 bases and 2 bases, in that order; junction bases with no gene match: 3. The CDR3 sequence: CASSPGLAAYNEQFF. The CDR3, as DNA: TGTGCCAGCAGTCCGGGACTAGCGGCCTACAATGAGCAGTTCTTC.

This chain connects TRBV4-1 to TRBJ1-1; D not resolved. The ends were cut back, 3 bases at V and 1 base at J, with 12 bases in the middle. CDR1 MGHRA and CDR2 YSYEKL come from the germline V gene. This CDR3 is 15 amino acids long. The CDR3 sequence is CASSHLMSGNTEAFF. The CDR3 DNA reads TGCGCCAGCAGCCACCTCATGTCGGGGAACACTGAAGCTTTCTTT.

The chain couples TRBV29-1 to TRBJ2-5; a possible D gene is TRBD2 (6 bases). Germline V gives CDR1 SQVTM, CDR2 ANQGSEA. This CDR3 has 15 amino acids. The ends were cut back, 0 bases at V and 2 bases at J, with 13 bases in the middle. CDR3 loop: CSVEDLGLKQETQYF. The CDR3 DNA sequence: TGCAGCGTTGAAGATCTAGGACTAAAACAAGAGACCCAGTACTTC.

In nucleotides, the CDR3 is TGTGCCTGGAGTGGGACTAGCGGGAGTGGTACGCAGTATTTT. It codes for CAWSGTSGSGTQYF. The genes are TRBV30 and TRBJ2-3, with 13 bases matching TRBD2. Germline V gives CDR1 GTSNPN, CDR2 SVGIG (reference sequence). The CDR3 has 14 amino acids. With 1 base clipped from V and 8 bases from J, the junction kept 3 bases outside the gene matches.

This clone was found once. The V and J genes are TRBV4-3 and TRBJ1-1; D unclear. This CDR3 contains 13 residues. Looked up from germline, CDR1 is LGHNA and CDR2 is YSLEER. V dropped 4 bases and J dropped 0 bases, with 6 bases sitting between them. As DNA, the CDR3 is TGCGCCAGCAGCCCCGAAATGAACACTGAAGCTTTCTTT. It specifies CASSPEMNTEAFF.

In nucleotides, the CDR3 is TGTGCCAGCAGTACTAGGGCCCAGGGACTAGCGTTTGAGAGGATCTACGAGCAGTACTTC. This codes for CASSTRAQGLAFERIYEQYF. The J gene is TRBJ2-7, the V gene TRBV28; 10 bases map to TRBD2. The CDR3 consists of 20 residues. Trimming at V came to 5 bases and at J to 3 bases, leaving 22 bases not matched to a gene. Germline V CDR1 and CDR2: MDHEN, SYDVKM.

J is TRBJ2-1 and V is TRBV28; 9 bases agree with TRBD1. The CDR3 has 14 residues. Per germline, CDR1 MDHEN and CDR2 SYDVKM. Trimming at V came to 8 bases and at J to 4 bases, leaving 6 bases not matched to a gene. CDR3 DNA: TGTGCCAGCCGGGACAGGGTTTCGTACAATGAGCAGTTCTTC. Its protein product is CASRDRVSYNEQFF.

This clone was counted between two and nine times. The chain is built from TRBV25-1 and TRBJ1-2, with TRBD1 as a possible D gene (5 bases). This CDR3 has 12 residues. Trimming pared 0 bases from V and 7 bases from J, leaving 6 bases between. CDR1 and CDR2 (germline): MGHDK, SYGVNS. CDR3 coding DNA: TGTGCCAGCAGTGAATACAGGGTTGGCTACACCTTC. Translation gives CASSEYRVGYTF.

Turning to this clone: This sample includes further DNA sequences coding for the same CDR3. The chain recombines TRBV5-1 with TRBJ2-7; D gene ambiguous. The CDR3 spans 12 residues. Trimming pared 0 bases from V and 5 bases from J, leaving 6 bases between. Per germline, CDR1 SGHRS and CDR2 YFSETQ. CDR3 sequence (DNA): TGCGCCAGCAGCTTGGTTTCTGACGAGCAGTACTTC. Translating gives CASSLVSDEQYF.

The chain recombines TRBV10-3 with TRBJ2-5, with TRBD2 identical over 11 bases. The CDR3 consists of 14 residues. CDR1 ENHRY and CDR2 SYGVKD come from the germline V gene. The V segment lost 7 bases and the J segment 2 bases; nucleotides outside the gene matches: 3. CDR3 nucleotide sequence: TGTGCCATCAAAACTAGCGGGAGTCAAGAGACCCAGTACTTC. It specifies CAIKTSGSQETQYF.

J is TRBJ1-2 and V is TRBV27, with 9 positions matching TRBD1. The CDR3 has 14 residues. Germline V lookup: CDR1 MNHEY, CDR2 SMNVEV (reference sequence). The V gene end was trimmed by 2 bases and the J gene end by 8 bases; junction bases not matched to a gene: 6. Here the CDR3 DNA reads TGTGCCAGCAGTTTAACAGGGGGCGGTCAAGGCTACACCTTC. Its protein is CASSLTGGGQGYTF.

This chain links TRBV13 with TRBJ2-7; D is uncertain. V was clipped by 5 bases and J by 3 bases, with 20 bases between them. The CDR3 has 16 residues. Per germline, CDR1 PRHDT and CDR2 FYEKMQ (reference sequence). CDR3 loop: CASSPGSNSPIYEQYF. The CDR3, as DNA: TGTGCCAGCAGCCCAGGATCTAACTCTCCTATCTACGAGCAGTACTTC.

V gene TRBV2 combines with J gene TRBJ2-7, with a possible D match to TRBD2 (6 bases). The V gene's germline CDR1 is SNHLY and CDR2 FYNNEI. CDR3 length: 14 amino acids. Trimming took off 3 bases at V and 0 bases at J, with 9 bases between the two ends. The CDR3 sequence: CASSEGLSSYEQYF. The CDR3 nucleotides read TGTGCCAGCAGTGAGGGACTCTCCTCCTACGAGCAGTACTTC.

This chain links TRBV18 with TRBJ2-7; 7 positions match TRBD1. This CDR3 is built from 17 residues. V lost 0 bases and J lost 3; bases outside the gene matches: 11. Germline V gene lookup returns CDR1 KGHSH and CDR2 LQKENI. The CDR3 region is CASSPPTAGQVRYEQYF. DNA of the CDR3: TGTGCCAGCTCACCACCGACGGCAGGACAGGTACGCTACGAGCAGTACTTC.

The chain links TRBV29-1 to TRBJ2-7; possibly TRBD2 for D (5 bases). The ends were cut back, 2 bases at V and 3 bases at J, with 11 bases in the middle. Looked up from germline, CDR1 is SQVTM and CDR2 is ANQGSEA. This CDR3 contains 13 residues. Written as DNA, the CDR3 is TGCAGCGTTGAATGGGCTAGCAGCTACGAGCAGTACTTC. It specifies CSVEWASSYEQYF.